This T cell receptor beta chain was captured in a study of OX40 agonist ivuxolimab in advanced cancers. Sampling times: baseline, cycle 4 day 1, cycle 7 day 1. Generated by immunoSEQ multiplex PCR, the TCRdb table keeps only in-frame clones and is missing some. Found here are approximately 39,000 clones, more than 60% of them singletons; the top ten hold roughly 10%. The germline gives CDR1 GTSNPN, CDR2 SVGIG (reference sequence). The CDR3 runs 13 residues. V gave up 1 base and J gave up 7 bases, with 11 bases separating them. This clone is deemed medium-sized. The chain recombines TRBV30 with TRBJ2-1; D is perhaps TRBD1 (6 bases). The TCR sequence derives from an adult with an advanced solid tumor such as melanoma, head and neck, liver or kidney cancer. This specimen consisted of CD4+ or CD8+ T cells sorted from blood, obtained in a trial of the OX40 agonist ivuxolimab. The CDR3 coding sequence is TGTGCCTGGAGTGATGGGCAGGGGAATGAGCAGTTCTTC. Its protein is CAWSDGQGNEQFF.